These T cell receptor beta chains were read from a single sample in a study of blood T cell repertoires in COVID-19. Method: immunoSEQ multiplex PCR; TCRdb's copy keeps in-frame clones and lacks some. The table records 200,000 to 250,000 clones, 85% to 90% of them present only once. The sample comprised PBMCs or T cells enriched from blood (not recorded which). The receptors come from a woman aged 50 to 60 in a cohort exposed to, infected with or recovered from COVID-19 (not recorded which). CDR3s include the opening cysteine and the closing phenylalanine or tryptophan. Each record gives: clone size, D gene, J gene, V gene, CDR3 protein, CDR3 DNA. The D gene is left open where the match is weak. Clone size is shown for a subset of rows, as once, few, many or a class of expanded clone.

few NA TRBJ1-4 TRBV3-1/TRBV3-2 CASSLLTGRANEKLFF TGTGCCAGCAGCCTACTAACAGGGAGGGCTAATGAAAAACTGTTTTTT
NA NA TRBJ2-1 TRBV5-1 CASSSGLGHPFF TGCGCCAGCAGCAGCGGACTCGGTCACCCGTTCTTC
NA NA TRBJ1-6 TRBV3-1/TRBV3-2 CASSRRTGVDNSPLHF TGTGCCAGCAGCCGTCGGACGGGGGTAGATAATTCACCCCTCCACTTT
NA TRBD2 TRBJ2-3 TRBV15 CATSRAGGFPDTQYF TGTGCCACCAGCAGAGCGGGGGGATTTCCAGATACGCAGTATTTT
NA NA TRBJ1-1 TRBV3-1/TRBV3-2 CASSQAQLKNTEAFF TGTGCCAGCAGCCAAGCGCAGTTGAAGAACACTGAAGCTTTCTTT
few TRBD2 TRBJ2-2 TRBV5-4 CASRAGGPNTGELFF TGTGCCAGCAGGGCGGGGGGCCCGAACACCGGGGAGCTGTTTTTT
NA NA TRBJ1-5 TRBV20-1 CSASRARGNQPQHF TGCAGTGCTAGTAGGGCCCGGGGGAATCAGCCCCAGCATTTT
few TRBD1 TRBJ1-2 TRBV6-5 CASRTIQGTAEGYTF TGTGCCAGCAGAACAATCCAAGGGACAGCGGAGGGCTACACCTTC
NA TRBD2 TRBJ2-5 TRBV9 CASSSRLAGQETQYF TGTGCCAGCAGCTCACGACTAGCGGGTCAAGAGACCCAGTACTTC
NA NA TRBJ1-2 TRBV27 CASSPVPGLMYGYTF TGTGCCAGCAGTCCGGTCCCGGGATTGATGTATGGCTACACCTTC
NA TRBD1 TRBJ2-1 TRBV3-1/TRBV3-2 CASSIPGTVYNEQFF TGTGCCAGCAGCATCCCCGGGACAGTCTACAATGAGCAGTTCTTC
NA NA TRBJ2-1 TRBV7-6 CASSSLVSSYNEQFF TGTGCCAGCAGCTCCCTTGTGAGCTCCTACAATGAGCAGTTCTTC
NA NA TRBJ1-1 TRBV11-2 CASSLTAGTEAFF TGTGCCAGCAGCCTGACAGCAGGCACTGAAGCTTTCTTT
NA NA TRBJ2-1 TRBV4-3 CASSQETHPGDNEQFF TGCGCCAGCAGCCAAGAAACCCATCCGGGAGACAATGAGCAGTTCTTC
NA TRBD1 TRBJ1-5 TRBV18 CASSLQGVNQPQHF TGTGCCAGCTCACTACAGGGGGTCAATCAGCCCCAGCATTTT
NA TRBD1 TRBJ1-5 TRBV7-2 CASSTGQGINQPQHF TGTGCCAGCAGCACCGGACAGGGGATTAATCAGCCCCAGCATTTT
NA TRBD1 TRBJ1-6 TRBV18 CASSPSSGQGDSPLHF TGTGCCAGCTCACCATCCTCGGGACAGGGGGATTCACCCCTCCACTTT
NA NA TRBJ2-5 TRBV5-4 CASSSSVRGPQETQYF TGTGCCAGCAGTTCATCCGTGCGGGGGCCTCAAGAGACCCAGTACTTC
NA NA TRBJ2-6 TRBV7-3 CASSLGAGTGANVLTF TGTGCCAGCAGCTTAGGTGCGGGGACCGGGGCCAACGTCCTGACTTTC
once NA TRBJ1-5 TRBV2 CASSDRGNQPQHF TGTGCCAGCAGTGACAGGGGCAATCAGCCCCAGCATTTT
once TRBD1 TRBJ2-2 TRBV10-1 CASSADRPDTGELFF TGCGCCAGCAGCGCGGACAGGCCGGACACCGGGGAGCTGTTTTTT
NA NA TRBJ1-2 TRBV29-1 CSVVGDMGARGYTF TGCAGCGTTGTAGGTGATATGGGGGCGCGTGGCTACACCTTC
NA TRBD1 TRBJ1-5 TRBV19 CASSIDPRRDRNYSNQPQHF TGTGCCAGTAGTATAGATCCCCGGAGGGACAGAAATTATAGCAATCAGCCCCAGCATTTT
NA TRBD1 TRBJ1-2 TRBV3-1/TRBV3-2 CASSWTGSYGYTF TGTGCCAGCAGCTGGACAGGGAGCTATGGCTACACCTTC
NA TRBD1 TRBJ1-1 TRBV2 CASSQAGTANTEAFF TGTGCCAGCAGTCAGGCCGGGACAGCGAACACTGAAGCTTTCTTT
NA NA TRBJ2-7 TRBV28 CASTLGHRPTEQYF TGTGCCAGCACCCTGGGACACCGCCCGACCGAGCAGTACTTC
NA NA TRBJ2-6 TRBV18 CASSPAAVLLSGANVLTF TGTGCCAGCTCACCAGCGGCCGTATTGCTCTCTGGGGCCAACGTCCTGACTTTC
NA NA TRBJ1-6 TRBV11-2 CASSFRVRNSPLHF TGTGCCAGCAGCTTTCGGGTGCGCAATTCACCCCTCCACTTT
once TRBD2 TRBJ2-3 TRBV16 CASSLSGGAPDTQYF TGTGCCAGCAGCCTAAGCGGGGGGGCACCAGATACGCAGTATTTT
NA TRBD1 TRBJ2-3 TRBV5-1 CASSLETGGRTDTQYF TGCGCCAGCAGCTTGGAAACAGGGGGCAGAACAGATACGCAGTATTTT
NA TRBD1 TRBJ1-2 TRBV5-1 CASSYEGQPYGYTF TGCGCCAGCAGCTATGAGGGACAGCCCTATGGCTACACCTTC
NA TRBD1 TRBJ1-6 TRBV3-1/TRBV3-2 CASSQGPGQGKFLFSPLHF TGTGCCAGCAGCCAAGGCCCGGGACAGGGAAAATTTTTATTTTCACCCCTCCACTTT
NA NA TRBJ2-2 TRBV19 CASSRLGELFF TGTGCCAGTAGTAGACTGGGGGAGCTGTTTTTT
NA NA TRBJ1-1 TRBV19 CPGGGINTEAFF TGTCCAGGCGGAGGGATCAACACTGAAGCTTTCTTT
NA NA TRBJ2-2 TRBV4-3 CASSQVGGELFF TGCGCCAGCAGCCAAGTCGGGGGGGAGCTGTTTTTT
NA NA TRBJ2-5 TRBV7-2 CASSFSGQETQYF TGTGCCAGCAGCTTTAGCGGTCAAGAGACCCAGTACTTC
NA NA TRBJ1-1 TRBV2 CAPKLTANTEAFF TGTGCCCCCAAATTGACAGCGAACACTGAAGCTTTCTTT
NA TRBD1 TRBJ1-2 TRBV2 CASSGTGGSYGYTF TGTGCCAGCAGTGGGACAGGGGGCTCCTATGGCTACACCTTC
NA NA TRBJ1-2 TRBV28 CASSSMTGSNYGYTF TGTGCCAGCAGTTCTATGACAGGTAGCAACTATGGCTACACCTTC
NA NA TRBJ2-1 TRBV4-2 CASSQEGQSDEQFF TGTGCCAGCAGCCAAGAGGGGCAAAGCGATGAGCAGTTCTTC
NA TRBD2 TRBJ2-5 TRBV5-5 CASSLGALAGVETQYF TGTGCCAGCAGCTTGGGTGCGCTAGCGGGGGTAGAGACCCAGTACTTC
NA NA TRBJ1-3 TRBV27 CASSLLGRSRNLLSGNTIYF TGTGCCAGCAGTTTATTAGGCCGGAGTCGCAACCTCCTCTCTGGAAACACCATATATTTT
NA TRBD2 TRBJ2-5 TRBV6-2/TRBV6-3 CASSRSERGGDF TGTGCCAGCAGTCGTTCGGAGCGGGGGGGGGACTTC
NA NA TRBJ2-7 TRBV5-3 CARSPSAPVGRVYEQYF TGTGCCAGAAGCCCCAGCGCGCCTGTCGGTCGAGTCTACGAGCAGTACTTC